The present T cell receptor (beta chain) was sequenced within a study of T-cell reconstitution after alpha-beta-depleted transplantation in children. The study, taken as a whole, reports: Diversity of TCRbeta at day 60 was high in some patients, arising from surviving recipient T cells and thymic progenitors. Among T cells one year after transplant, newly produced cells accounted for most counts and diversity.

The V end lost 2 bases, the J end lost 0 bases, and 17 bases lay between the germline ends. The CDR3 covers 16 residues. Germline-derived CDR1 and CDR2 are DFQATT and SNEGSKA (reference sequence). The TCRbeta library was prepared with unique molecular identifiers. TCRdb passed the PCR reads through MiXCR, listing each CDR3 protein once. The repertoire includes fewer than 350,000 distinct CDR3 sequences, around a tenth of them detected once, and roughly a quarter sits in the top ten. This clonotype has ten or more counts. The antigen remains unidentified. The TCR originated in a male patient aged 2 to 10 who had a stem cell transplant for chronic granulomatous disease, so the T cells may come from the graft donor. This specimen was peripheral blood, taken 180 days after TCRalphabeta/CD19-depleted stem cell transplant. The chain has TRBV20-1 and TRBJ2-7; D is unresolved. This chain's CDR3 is CSARSLAVLPSYEQYF. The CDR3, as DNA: TGCAGTGCTAGATCCCTTGCGGTCCTTCCCTCCTACGAGCAGTACTTC.